This is a list of T cell receptor beta chains from one sample in a study of T cell repertoires in aging, cancer and after chemotherapy. TCRdb ran MiXCR on the multiplex PCR reads and lists one entry per CDR3 protein. The sample has some 6,300 distinct CDR3 sequences; roughly a quarter are singletons. The sample was blood. These receptors originate from a human donor with a blood cancer. CDR3s include the opening cysteine and the closing phenylalanine or tryptophan. The D gene is left open where the match is weak. Only some rows state a clone size, as once, few, many or a class for expanded clones.

cdr3_nt	cdr3_aa	d_call	clone_size	j_call	v_call
TGCAGCGTTGAGTCCGGGACTAGCGAATTTAACACCGGGGAGCTGTTTTTT	CSVESGTSEFNTGELFF	TRBD2	medium-sized	TRBJ2-2	TRBV29-1
TGTGCCGGAGGCCGGGGACAGGGGCTGTGGTACTCCTACGAGCAGTACTTC	CAGGRGQGLWYSYEQYF	TRBD1	large	TRBJ2-7	TRBV5-5
TGCGCCAGCACCGTTCTCTCTGGGGCCAACGTCCTGACTTTC	CASTVLSGANVLTF	NA	few	TRBJ2-6	TRBV5-1
TGTGCCAGCAGCTTGGTGAGGGCCCCTCAGGGCAATGAGCAGTTCTTC	CASSLVRAPQGNEQFF	NA	medium-sized	TRBJ2-1	TRBV5-6
TGTGCCAGCAGCTTATTCTCTGTCCGCTCCTATAATTCACCCCTCCACTTT	CASSLFSVRSYNSPLHF	NA	NA	TRBJ1-6	TRBV7-9
TGCGCCAGCACCAGCGGGGGGGGTAGCTCCTACAATGAGCAGTTCTTC	CASTSGGGSSYNEQFF	TRBD2	NA	TRBJ2-1	TRBV5-1
TGTGCCAGCAGTCTAACCGGGACAGTGGTTTCACCCCTCCACTTT	CASSLTGTVVSPLHF	TRBD1	medium-sized	TRBJ1-6	TRBV6-5
TGTGCCAGCAGTTTATCCTCAACACAAGATACGCAGTATTTT	CASSLSSTQDTQYF	NA	medium-sized	TRBJ2-3	TRBV12-3/TRBV12-4
TGTGCCACCAGCAGGGACAGGGGGAGCAATCAGCCCCAGCATTTT	CATSRDRGSNQPQHF	TRBD1	few	TRBJ1-5	TRBV15
TGTGCCAGCAGTTTAAAAATAGGGCCCTATGGCTACACCTTC	CASSLKIGPYGYTF	NA	few	TRBJ1-2	TRBV6-6
TGTGCCAGCAGGAAGGACAACCAGGGGGAAAAACTGTTTTTT	CASRKDNQGEKLFF	NA	medium-sized	TRBJ1-4	TRBV27
TGTGCCAGTAGATTGGCGGGGGGGCGAGACACCGGGGAGCTGTTTTTT	CASRLAGGRDTGELFF	TRBD2	medium-sized	TRBJ2-2	TRBV11-3
TGTGCCAGCAGCTCCTCCGGGACAGGGTTTCACGAGCAGTACTTC	CASSSSGTGFHEQYF	TRBD1	once	TRBJ2-7	TRBV6-5
TGTGCCAGCTCACGTGGGGGGACTGAAGCTTTCTTT	CASSRGGTEAFF	NA	NA	TRBJ1-1	TRBV18
TGTGCCAGCAGTCCCGACCGGGGTTCACCCCTCCACTTT	CASSPDRGSPLHF	NA	few	TRBJ1-6	TRBV12-3/TRBV12-4
TGTGCCAGCAGTTTAGGGACGGAAGAGACCCAGTACTTC	CASSLGTEETQYF	NA	few	TRBJ2-5	TRBV12-3/TRBV12-4
TGTGCCAGCAGCTTGGCCTCTAGCACAGAGACCCAGTACTTC	CASSLASSTETQYF	NA	medium-sized	TRBJ2-5	TRBV5-4
TGTGCCAGCGGAAGGACTAGCGGGTGGGATGAGCAGTTCTTC	CASGRTSGWDEQFF	TRBD2	medium-sized	TRBJ2-1	TRBV6-2/TRBV6-3
TGTGCCAGCAGTTTGGAGGGCGGCCGGACTGAAGCTTTCTTT	CASSLEGGRTEAFF	NA	NA	TRBJ1-1	TRBV12-3/TRBV12-4
TGCGCCAGCAGCTTCTTAGAGAGACGCACTAACTATGGCTACACCTTC	CASSFLERRTNYGYTF	NA	NA	TRBJ1-2	TRBV5-1
TGTGCCAGCAGCCGAGGAAGCCTAGCGATATACAATGAGCAGTTCTTC	CASSRGSLAIYNEQFF	NA	medium-sized	TRBJ2-1	TRBV5-4
TGTGCCAGCAGTTTATCTTTCGGGGGAACCTACGAGCAGTACTTC	CASSLSFGGTYEQYF	NA	NA	TRBJ2-7	TRBV27
TGTGCCAGCAGCTTAACTGCTGGGGCTGGGGCCAACGTCCTGACTTTC	CASSLTAGAGANVLTF	NA	NA	TRBJ2-6	TRBV7-3
TGTGCCAGCAGCTCATCTAGCACAGATACGCAGTATTTT	CASSSSSTDTQYF	NA	few	TRBJ2-3	TRBV7-2
TGTGCCAGCAGCTTAGGGGTAAATGAGCAGTTCTTC	CASSLGVNEQFF	NA	NA	TRBJ2-1	TRBV7-3
TGCAGTGCTAGAGTTGCAGAACAAGAGACCCAGTACTTC	CSARVAEQETQYF	NA	few	TRBJ2-5	TRBV20-1
TGTGCCAGCAGCTTTGCTAGTTCAGGTCTGGAGACCCAGTACTTC	CASSFASSGLETQYF	NA	once	TRBJ2-5	TRBV7-3
TGCGCCAGCTCAGGGGCAAACCAGAACACTGAAGCTTTCTTT	CASSGANQNTEAFF	NA	few	TRBJ1-1	TRBV5-1
TGTGCCAGCAGGCCAACAGGGGTCTATGGCTACACCTTC	CASRPTGVYGYTF	TRBD1	few	TRBJ1-2	TRBV11-2